The entry below gives a single TCR beta chain sequence along with its context. This entry is derived from a study of blood T cell repertoires in COVID-19. Per the original methods: Reference gene primer amplification yielded estimated nucleated cell counts. Profiled with immunoSEQ multiplex PCR; TCRdb holds only in-frame clones, not every one. V and J calls plus clone size are reproduced from that table; the DNA served to infer D and trimming. The sample shows 210,000 or so clones, around 75% of them seen only once. CDR1 and CDR2 (germline): MDHEN, SYDVKM. Trimming cost V 5 bases and J 0 bases, with 17 bases left between them. The CDR3 consists of 17 residues.

This rearrangement joins TRBV28 to TRBJ2-4; no clear D gene. The sequenced sample was peripheral blood. This TCR was sampled from a human donor in a cohort sampled during active COVID-19. CDR3 DNA sequence: TGTGCCAGCAGTATCCTAGTACCGAACGTAGCCAAAAACATTCAGTACTTC. As protein: CASSILVPNVAKNIQYF. Filled out from reference TRBV28 and TRBJ2-4, the complete variable domain reads DVKVTQSSRYLVKRTGEKVFLECVQDMDHENMFWYRQDPGLGLRLIYFSYDVKMKEKGDIPEGYSVSREKKERFSLILESASTNQTSMYLCASSILVPNVAKNIQYFGAGTRLSVL.